The 2 T cell receptor beta chains reported below all come from one sample, sequenced in a study of PD-1 blockade in classical Hodgkin lymphoma. Using immunoSEQ multiplex PCR, the repertoire was profiled, and TCRdb retains in-frame clones only, with some absent. The data show about 15,000 clones, approximately 80% seen once. Following autologous stem cell transplantation, relapse occurred in every patient, and exposure to brentuximab vedotin varied. The material sequenced was peripheral blood mononuclear cells (PBMCs), taken before the second cycle of nivolumab. The source is a human donor with classical Hodgkin lymphoma.

The J gene is TRBJ1-2, the V gene TRBV19, with a weak D call TRBD1 (5 bases). Trimming took 4 bases from V and 8 from J, leaving 17 bases between them. Germline V lookup: CDR1 LNHDA, CDR2 SQIVND (reference sequence). This CDR3 comprises 14 residues. CDR3 residues: CASSKTAKVEGYTF. The CDR3 bases are TGTGCCAGTAGTAAGACAGCTAAGGTGGAGGGCTACACCTTC.

This clone came up once. This chain connects TRBV6-1 to TRBJ2-3; possible D gene TRBD1, 5 bases. This CDR3 spans 15 amino acids. Germline CDR1 MNHNS, CDR2 SASEGT. V lost 8 bases, J lost 2 bases, and 17 bases lay in between. The CDR3: CASAWGYTYTDTQYF. The DNA for the CDR3 is TGTGCCAGCGCGTGGGGCTACACATACACAGATACGCAGTATTTT.